The 7 T cell receptor beta chains below come from one sample, sequenced in a study of cytomegalovirus exposure and HLA in healthy donors. 60 Vbeta and 13 Jbeta primers were used in PCR. The method was immunoSEQ multiplex PCR; TCRdb's version includes in-frame clones alone and lacks a portion of them. There are approximately 110,000 clones in the sample; under 85% occur only once, and about 13% lies in the top ten. The specimen was PBMCs. These receptors came from a woman aged 35 to 49 in good health and CMV-seropositive.

The rearrangement joins TRBV7-9 to TRBJ2-1, with 10 bases fitting TRBD1. The CDR3 consists of 14 residues. From germline, CDR1 is SEHNR and CDR2 FQNEAQ (reference sequence). The V segment lost 6 bases and the J segment 7 bases; nucleotides outside the gene matches: 6. For the CDR3, the DNA is TGTGCCAGCAGACCCCTGGACAGGGGGAATGAGCAGTTCTTC. Its translation is CASRPLDRGNEQFF.

V is TRBV5-1 and J is TRBJ1-3; 9 bases align to TRBD1. Germline V gives CDR1 SGHRS, CDR2 YFSETQ. There are 19 residues in the CDR3. V dropped 0 bases and J dropped 1; count of bases not matched to a gene: 11. CDR3 coding DNA: TGCGCCAGCAGCTTGGGGGCTCCGGGACAGGGTGGATCTGGAAACACCATATATTTT. As protein: CASSLGAPGQGGSGNTIYF.

The chain links TRBV28 to TRBJ1-1; no clear D. The CDR3 is 12 residues long. Germline V gene data show CDR1 as MDHEN and CDR2 as SYDVKM. Trimming removed 2 bases at V and 7 bases at J, with 8 bases between. The CDR3: CASSLGELEAFF. CDR3 coding DNA: TGTGCCAGCAGTTTAGGGGAGCTTGAAGCTTTCTTT.

The genes are TRBV6-6 and TRBJ1-1; D perhaps matches TRBD1 (6 bases). CDR3 length: 15 residues. Germline V gives CDR1 MNHNY, CDR2 SVGAGI (reference sequence). Deletions cut 0 bases from V and 6 bases from J, with 14 bases between. CDR3 sequence: CASSYSTQGLAEAFF. The CDR3 nucleotides are TGTGCCAGCAGTTACTCGACGCAGGGGCTCGCTGAAGCTTTCTTT.

The genes are TRBV7-9 and TRBJ2-5; 7 bases match TRBD2. Trimming cost V 2 bases and J 4 bases; bases outside gene matches: 4. The germline V gene has CDR1 SEHNR and CDR2 FQNEAQ (reference sequence). The CDR3 spans 14 residues. This CDR3 reads CASSLQGRGETQYF. In nucleotides, the CDR3 is TGTGCCAGCAGCTTACAAGGGAGGGGAGAGACCCAGTACTTC.

This clone has only a few counts. The V call is TRBV5-1, the J call TRBJ1-1; a weak D match, TRBD1 (5 bases). The CDR3 totals 13 residues. V lost 7 bases and J lost 5, with 15 bases in between. Germline V gives CDR1 SGHRS, CDR2 YFSETQ. Here the CDR3 reads CASFGGVGTEAFF. The CDR3 DNA reads TGCGCCAGCTTCGGGGGGGTCGGGACTGAAGCTTTCTTT.

V and J are TRBV4-1 and TRBJ2-6, with D perhaps TRBD1 (6 bases). V lost 5 bases to trimming and J lost 4 bases, with 21 bases between them. This CDR3 has 18 residues. Germline values: CDR1 MGHRA, CDR2 YSYEKL. The CDR3, as DNA: TGCGCCAGCAGCGTAAAAGGGACACCCTCGGGCGGGGCCAACGTCCTGACTTTC. Protein sequence: CASSVKGTPSGGANVLTF.